This TCR beta chain was identified in a study of shared clonotypes between healthy human individuals. This clone was counted once. Germline V gene data show CDR1 as MDHEN and CDR2 as SYDVKM. V was shortened by 4 bases and J by 8 bases, with 11 bases between the two germline ends. The CDR3 is 12 amino acids. Data came from immunoSEQ multiplex PCR; TCRdb stores just in-frame clones and leaves some out. Among about 2.4 million clones listed, 93% were seen once. Material: naive CD4+ T cells from PBMCs. Documented subset: CD45RA+ positively selected. This sequence joins TRBV28 and TRBJ1-2; tentatively, D is TRBD1 (5 bases). The TCR was taken from a man in his late teens or twenties in good health. Some clones in this sample may be carry-over from other donors' samples. DNA for the CDR3: TGTGCCAGCAGTTACGACAGAAAAGGCTACACCTTC. It codes for CASSYDRKGYTF.